This TCR beta chain emerged from a study of shared clonotypes between healthy human individuals. Study-level findings and limits: Represented diversity, genetic and exposure-history alike, was limited by few donors.

Sequenced by immunoSEQ multiplex PCR; TCRdb stores in-frame clones only, minus some. The sample gives 2 million to 2.5 million clones, 85% to 95% of which show up once; roughly 0.36% is in the top ten. Turning to this clone: Its target is not known.

V lost 3 bases, J lost 5 bases, and 10 bases lay in between. CDR3 length: 14 amino acids. Germline loops: CDR1 MNHEY, CDR2 SVGAGI. V usage is TRBV6-5 and J usage is TRBJ1-4, with D perhaps matching TRBD1 (5 bases). The sequencing input was naive CD4+ T cells from PBMCs. Subset described: CD45RA+ positively selected. The TCR was taken from a man in his late teens or twenties in good health. Some clones in this sample may be carry-over from other donors' samples. This CDR3 reads CASSYTGGNEKLFF. DNA of the CDR3: TGTGCCAGCAGTTATACGGGGGGGAATGAAAAACTGTTTTTT.